The source of this T cell receptor (beta chain) is a study of beta chain features in type 1 diabetes. Every isolated RNA sample was fully reverse transcribed, so sequencing captured expressed TCRB transcripts. TCRdb's copy holds only in-frame clones and misses some; the assay was immunoSEQ multiplex PCR. This table has more than 55,000 clones, around 56% appearing once. In germline, CDR1 is LGHNA, CDR2 YNFKEQ. J gave up 0 bases and V 2 bases, and 6 bases lay outside the gene matches. This CDR3 has 17 amino acids. Whole-study findings and limits: Within patients, naive, central memory and Treg TCRB repertoires seemed more similar than within healthy donors. Moderate but significant shortening of TCRB CDR3s was recorded in all four CD4+ subsets from Type 1 diabetes patients.

Comments on this clone: As yet, its antigen is unknown.

The sample comprised Tregs from blood. V is TRBV4-2 and J is TRBJ2-4; 8 bases agree with TRBD2. The source of this sequence is a woman between 35 and 50 years old with type 1 diabetes. CDR3 region: CASSQIVAGRAKNIQYF. DNA of the CDR3: TGTGCCAGCAGCCAAATCGTAGCGGGGAGAGCCAAAAACATTCAGTACTTC.